This TCR beta chain was retrieved from a study of blood T cell repertoires in COVID-19. Study-wide context: COVID-19 samples, acute and convalescent, were from the United States, Italy and Spain. Sources were T cells, B-cell-depleted T cells, or PBMCs; the material itself was cDNA or gDNA.

V lost 1 base, J lost 2 bases, and 2 bases stayed unmatched. The CDR3 consists of 14 residues. Germline lookup yields CDR1 SEHNR and CDR2 FQNEAQ (reference sequence). In the source study's methods: By means of reference gene primer amplification, nucleated cell counts were estimated. The table came from immunoSEQ multiplex PCR; TCRdb's copy has only in-frame clones and leaves some out. The V and J calls and the clone size are those of that table, but D and trimming were determined from the DNA. The sample records roughly 50,000 clones, over 70% being singletons. This TCR derives from a man aged 70-80 years with acute or convalescent COVID-19. Source material: peripheral blood. V and J are TRBV7-9 and TRBJ2-7, with TRBD1 identical over 7 bases. As DNA, the CDR3 is TGTGCCAGCAGCTTAGGACAGGGTACCTACGAGCAGTACTTC. This gives the protein CASSLGQGTYEQYF.